These 32 T cell receptor beta chains were sequenced from one sample in a study of read filtering for tumor transcriptome and immune sequencing (dated by TCRdb to 2018 to 2021). Sequencer: Illumina HiSeq 4000. The Immunoverse kit was used to build TCR libraries from approximately 410 ng RNA, with molecular barcoded adaptors covering alpha/delta and beta/gamma chains. Through fastp at Q25 and MiXCR, TCRdb rebuilt clones from the public reads, retaining in-frame beta chains. Rows with one shared CDR3 protein collapse into an entry with the most common genes and DNA. The sample has around 130,000 distinct CDR3 sequences on record, roughly an eighth of them singletons. The top ten constitute approximately 8% of the sample. The sample taken for sequencing was a population of CD138-negative cells sorted from bone marrow. Interpreted using the paper, the cell subset or site label stands for: bone marrow mononuclear cells depleted of CD138+ plasma/myeloma cells by negative magnetic selection. These receptors all stem from a donor at least 40 years old with multiple myeloma.

Remarks on this clonotype: This clone may be a read error of a much larger clone one base away. The V and J genes are TRBV4-1 and TRBJ2-7, with 8 bases matching TRBD1. Losses at the gene ends were 0 bases for V and 9 bases for J; bases not matched to a gene: 4. CDR1 and CDR2 from the germline V gene are MGHRA and YSYEKL. This CDR3 is built from 13 residues. The CDR3: CASSQDRGRGQYF. CDR3 DNA sequence: TGCGCCAGCAGCCAAGACAGGGGGCGAGGGCAGTACTTC.

This clonotype was counted ten times or more. This chain uses TRBV28 with TRBJ2-5; D ambiguous. CDR3 length: 14 residues. V lost 6 bases to trimming and J lost 5 bases, with 16 bases between them. In germline, CDR1 is MDHEN, CDR2 SYDVKM. CDR3 nucleotides: TGTGCCAGCAGCTCCCCATTACCTCCGGAGACCCAGTACTTC. Amino acid sequence: CASSSPLPPETQYF.

This clonotype was seen many times. The chain links TRBV20-1 to TRBJ2-1; D possibly corresponds to TRBD2 (6 bases). The CDR3 covers 15 residues. Germline V gene data show CDR1 as DFQATT and CDR2 as SNEGSKA (reference sequence). The V end was cut by 0 bases, the J end by 2 bases, with 11 bases between. CDR3 in amino acids: CSARDHSGTYNEQFF. The CDR3 DNA reads TGCAGTGCTAGAGATCATAGCGGCACCTACAATGAGCAGTTCTTC.

This clonotype was seen repeatedly, ten times or more. The chain carries TRBV5-1 and TRBJ2-1; 9 nucleotides match TRBD2. The CDR3 totals 13 residues. Germline CDR1 and CDR2: SGHRS and YFSETQ. Trimming removed 7 bases from V and 4 bases from J; junction bases left unmatched: 3. CDR3 bases: TGCGCCAGCGCGGGGGGGATATACAATGAGCAGTTCTTC. Protein sequence: CASAGGIYNEQFF.

This clonotype was picked up a small number of times. A much larger clone lies a single base off, so this may be a read error. The chain employs TRBV4-1 and TRBJ1-6, with 10 bases lining up with TRBD1. This CDR3 has 14 residues. The V and J ends lost 6 bases and 8 bases, in that order; junction bases with no gene match: 4. The germline V gene has CDR1 MGHRA and CDR2 YSYEKL. CDR3 in amino acids: CASRLDRGYSPLHF. Written as DNA, the CDR3 is TGCGCCAGCAGGTTGGACAGGGGGTATTCACCCCTCCACTTT.

This clonotype was recorded many times. V and J are TRBV6-5 and TRBJ2-7; TRBD2 matches 13 bases. Germline V gene data show CDR1 as MNHEY and CDR2 as SVGAGI. V shed 0 bases, J shed 10 bases, and the junction held 9 bases outside the gene matches. The CDR3 is 16 amino acids. The CDR3 DNA reads as TGTGCCAGCAGTTACTCTACGGGGACTAGCGGGAATAATCAGTACTTC. Encoded protein: CASSYSTGTSGNNQYF.

The chain couples TRBV7-2 to TRBJ2-4, with unresolved D. The CDR3 extends over 14 amino acids. CDR1 and CDR2 (germline): SGHTA, FQGNSA. Deletions cut 3 bases from V and 6 bases from J, with 12 bases between. CDR3 protein: CASSFWPAANIQYF. CDR3 nucleotides: TGTGCCAGCAGCTTTTGGCCCGCGGCAAACATTCAGTACTTC.

This clonotype came up many times. The chain links TRBV7-2 to TRBJ2-3; TRBD2 might be the D (6 bases). V lost 4 bases and J 3 bases, leaving 11 bases between the germline ends. CDR1 and CDR2 from the germline V gene are SGHTA and FQGNSA. CDR3 length equals 14 residues. CDR3 DNA sequence: TGTGCCAGCAGCTCCGGGGGAGGAACAGATACGCAGTATTTT. It yields the protein CASSSGGGTDTQYF.

The rearrangement links TRBV5-1 to TRBJ2-2, with a tentative D call TRBD1 (6 bases). CDR3 length: 15 residues. Trimming removed 0 bases from V and 5 bases from J, with 11 bases in between. Germline lookup yields CDR1 SGHRS and CDR2 YFSETQ. CDR3 bases: TGCGCCAGCAGCTTGGCTACAGGGAGTACCGGGGAGCTGTTTTTT. This gives the protein CASSLATGSTGELFF.

This clonotype was detected ten times or more. In DNA, the CDR3 is TGTGCCAGCAGGCCGGGACAGGGTAATTCACCCCTCCACTTT. It specifies CASRPGQGNSPLHF. V is TRBV12-3 or TRBV12-4 and J is TRBJ1-6, with TRBD1 matching over 9 bases. This CDR3 comprises 14 residues. V was pared by 6 bases and J by 6 bases, with 3 bases of the junction left unmatched.

Comments on this clonotype: This may come from a read error, since a much larger clone is one base off. V gene TRBV10-2 combines with J gene TRBJ1-5; D is undetermined. CDR1 is WSHSY, CDR2 SAAADI, per germline. The CDR3 is 14 amino acids. The CDR3 protein is CTSLSGYSNQPQHF. DNA for the CDR3: TGCACCAGCCTTTCGGGATATAGCAATCAGCCCCAGCATTTT.

This clonotype has just a few counts. A much larger clone differs by one base, so this may be a read error. The genes are TRBV2 and TRBJ2-2; D remains unclear. The CDR3 extends over 15 amino acids. Germline V CDR1 and CDR2: SNHLY, FYNNEI. CDR3 in amino acids: CACSEASANTGELFF. The CDR3 DNA reads TGTGCCTGCAGTGAAGCGAGCGCGAACACCGGGGAGCTGTTTTTT.

In its sample, this clonotype was seen many times. The chain is built from TRBV11-3 and TRBJ2-2, with D possibly being TRBD2 (6 bases). V dropped 5 bases and J dropped 3 bases, with 10 bases sitting between them. The CDR3 length is 14 residues. Germline loops: CDR1 SGHNT, CDR2 YENEEA. The CDR3 is CASSAGTYTGELFF. The DNA for the CDR3 is TGTGCCAGCAGCGCCGGGACTTACACCGGGGAGCTGTTTTTT.

This clonotype was seen a handful of times. CDR3 amino acids: CASRPGLAGAIQETQYF. The DNA for the CDR3 is TGTGCCAGCAGACCAGGACTAGCGGGAGCCATCCAAGAGACCCAGTACTTC. The V call is TRBV6-2 or TRBV6-3, the J call TRBJ2-5; 13 nucleotides agree with TRBD2. Germline V lookup: CDR1 MNHEY, CDR2 SVGEGT. The CDR3 runs 17 residues. Trimming cost V 6 bases and J 1 base; bases outside gene matches: 8.

The rearrangement joins TRBV10-2 to TRBJ2-7; 8 nucleotides agree with TRBD1. The CDR3 is 14 amino acids. Germline CDR1 is WSHSY and CDR2 is SAAADI. V lost 3 bases, J lost 3 bases, and 4 bases stayed unmatched. CDR3 nucleotides: TGCGCCAGCAGTGAACAGGGGGTAAGCTACGAGCAGTACTTC. It yields the protein CASSEQGVSYEQYF.

There are many counts of this clonotype. The rearrangement joins TRBV19 to TRBJ2-1, with 7 bases lining up with TRBD2. CDR3 length equals 14 residues. Looked up from germline, CDR1 is LNHDA and CDR2 is SQIVND (reference sequence). V lost 7 bases, J lost 3 bases, and 6 bases stayed unmatched. The CDR3 region has the DNA TGTGCCAGTAAAAGTCCGGGGGGCTACAATGAGCAGTTCTTC. Its translation is CASKSPGGYNEQFF.

This clonotype was counted ten times or more. The V call is TRBV20-1, the J call TRBJ2-6; TRBD2 might be the D (5 bases). This CDR3 is 15 amino acids long. Germline loops: CDR1 DFQATT, CDR2 SNEGSKA (reference sequence). Deletions cut 3 bases from V and 0 bases from J, with 9 bases between. In DNA form, the CDR3 reads TGCAGTGCTAGCGAGGGCGGCTCTGGGGCCAACGTCCTGACTTTC. Amino acid sequence: CSASEGGSGANVLTF.

Relative to its sample, this clonotype is medium-sized. J is TRBJ2-1 and V is TRBV10-3; possible D gene TRBD2, 6 bases. The CDR3 consists of 15 residues. The germline V gene has CDR1 ENHRY and CDR2 SYGVKD. Trimming left V 5 bases short and J 6 bases short, with 17 bases between. CDR3 amino acids: CAISPMEGQTNEQFF. The CDR3 DNA follows: TGTGCCATCAGTCCCATGGAGGGCCAAACCAATGAGCAGTTCTTC.

This clonotype has more than one count but fewer than ten. The gene calls are TRBV7-9 and TRBJ1-3; D ambiguous. This CDR3 contains 15 residues. Deletions cut 2 bases from V and 4 bases from J, with 12 bases between. Germline V lookup: CDR1 SEHNR, CDR2 FQNEAQ (reference sequence). As DNA, the CDR3 is TGTGCCAGCAGCTTAATGTCGGGATTCGGAAACACCATATATTTT. Amino acids: CASSLMSGFGNTIYF.

This clonotype showed up many times. V usage is TRBV27 and J usage is TRBJ2-1; unclear D gene. V was shortened by 10 bases and J by 2 bases, with 9 bases between the two germline ends. The germline CDR1 and CDR2 sequences are MNHEY and SMNVEV (reference sequence). The CDR3 is made up of 12 amino acids. CDR3 residues: CATRNPYNEQFF. CDR3 coding DNA: TGTGCCACGCGCAATCCCTACAATGAGCAGTTCTTC.

This clonotype was detected ten times or more. This rearrangement joins TRBV29-1 to TRBJ2-2; D gene ambiguous. V lost 3 bases and J lost 6, with 14 bases in between. Per germline, CDR1 SQVTM and CDR2 ANQGSEA. This CDR3 is built from 14 residues. The DNA of the CDR3 is TGCAGCGTTGAGTGGGGTAACGCCGCCGGGGAGCTGTTTTTT. Amino acid sequence: CSVEWGNAAGELFF.

The chain has TRBV4-1 and TRBJ2-5, with 10 nucleotides matching TRBD1. The CDR3 runs 15 residues. Germline CDR1 and CDR2: MGHRA and YSYEKL. V shed 2 bases, J shed 2 bases, and the junction held 2 bases outside the gene matches. CDR3 coding DNA: TGCGCCAGCAGCCAATGGGACAGGGGTCAAGAGACCCAGTACTTC. Translated, it gives CASSQWDRGQETQYF.

The table lists this clonotype with a few counts. Just one base apart from a much larger clone, this may be a read error. This chain links TRBV4-1 with TRBJ2-1; TRBD2 agrees at 8 bases. CDR1 and CDR2 from the germline V gene are MGHRA and YSYEKL. V trimming: 0 bases; J trimming: 5 bases; junction bases outside the gene matches: 6. The CDR3 length is 16 residues. CDR3 nucleotides: TGCGCCAGCAGCCAAGATTGGACTAGCATTCACAATGAGCAGTTCTTC. Protein: CASSQDWTSIHNEQFF.

In this sample, this clonotype turned up many times. The rearrangement links TRBV20-1 to TRBJ2-7, with 10 bases fitting TRBD1. The ends lost 2 bases at V and 4 bases at J; junction bases unmatched: 11. Germline V gives CDR1 DFQATT, CDR2 SNEGSKA (reference sequence). The CDR3 has 16 amino acids. The CDR3 loop is CSARPLTGTGEYEQYF. CDR3 bases: TGCAGTGCTAGACCTCTAACGGGGACAGGGGAGTACGAGCAGTACTTC.

Ten or more counts support this clonotype. This chain links TRBV3-1 with TRBJ1-1, with D hard to call. CDR1 is LGHDT and CDR2 is YNNKEL in the germline V gene (reference sequence). Trimming pared 1 base from V and 5 bases from J, leaving 11 bases between. The CDR3 is 14 amino acids. In DNA, the CDR3 is TGTGCCAGCAGCCAAGCTTGGAGAGGGACTGAAGCTTTCTTT. This encodes CASSQAWRGTEAFF.

This clonotype was seen a single time. This chain connects TRBV4-1 to TRBJ1-5; D remains ambiguous. The CDR3 has 15 amino acids. CDR1 and CDR2 (germline): MGHRA, YSYEKL. V was trimmed by 0 bases and J by 6 bases, leaving 12 bases between them. CDR3 protein: CASSQESGESQPQHF. The CDR3 nucleotides read TGCGCCAGCAGCCAAGAAAGTGGGGAATCTCAGCCCCAGCATTTT.

This clonotype was seen many times. The chain joins TRBV12-3 or TRBV12-4 to TRBJ2-1; possibly TRBD2 for D (7 bases). V lost 8 bases and J lost 4, with 21 bases in between. The CDR3 is 16 residues long. The chain's CDR3 is CASRGKGGGGYNEQFF. The CDR3 region has the DNA TGTGCCAGCCGGGGTAAGGGAGGGGGGGGGTACAATGAGCAGTTCTTC.

This clonotype was recorded once. This may be a read error, as it is one base from a much larger clone. The chain has TRBV2 and TRBJ2-1; 9 bases are a match to TRBD1. Trimming at V came to 7 bases and at J to 5 bases, leaving 9 bases not matched to a gene. The CDR3 runs 15 residues. CDR1 SNHLY and CDR2 FYNNEI come from the germline V gene. The CDR3 nucleotides read TGTGCCAGCAATTTAGACAGGGGGAGACACAATGAGCAGTTCTTC. It encodes CASNLDRGRHNEQFF.

On this clonotype: Being one base from a much bigger clone, this may be a read error. The chain has TRBV2 and TRBJ1-5; no clear D. Germline V gives CDR1 SNHLY, CDR2 FYNNEI. Trimming stripped 6 bases from V and 6 bases from J, with 18 bases between. This CDR3 has 15 residues. The DNA of the CDR3 is TGTGCCAGCAGGGGCTCCGTAGGGCGCAGTCAGCCCCAGCATTTT. Protein sequence: CASRGSVGRSQPQHF.

The J gene is TRBJ1-2, the V gene TRBV7-9; D unclear. V was pared by 1 base and J by 6 bases, with 9 bases between. The CDR3 covers 13 residues. The germline gives CDR1 SEHNR, CDR2 FQNEAQ (reference sequence). The CDR3 sequence: CASSLDQVHGYTF. CDR3 DNA sequence: TGTGCCAGCAGCTTAGATCAGGTTCATGGCTACACCTTC.

This clonotype was recorded many times. The chain is built from TRBV27 and TRBJ2-7, with D possibly called TRBD1 or TRBD2 (6 bases each). V was cut by 6 bases and J by 1 base, with 16 bases left in between. Germline CDR1 reads MNHEY; CDR2 reads SMNVEV (reference sequence). This CDR3 is built from 15 residues. In nucleotides, the CDR3 is TGTGCCAGCAGGCGAACTAGGGGGGATTCCTACGAGCAGTACTTC. Its protein is CASRRTRGDSYEQYF.

This clonotype was counted many times. The rearrangement joins TRBV2 to TRBJ2-1; TRBD1 matches at 8 bases. This CDR3 contains 13 residues. V trimming: 1 base; J trimming: 8 bases; junction bases outside the gene matches: 1. CDR1 is SNHLY and CDR2 is FYNNEI in the germline V gene. The CDR3 loop reads CASSEDRGDEQFF. CDR3 sequence (DNA): TGTGCCAGCAGTGAAGACAGGGGGGATGAGCAGTTCTTC.